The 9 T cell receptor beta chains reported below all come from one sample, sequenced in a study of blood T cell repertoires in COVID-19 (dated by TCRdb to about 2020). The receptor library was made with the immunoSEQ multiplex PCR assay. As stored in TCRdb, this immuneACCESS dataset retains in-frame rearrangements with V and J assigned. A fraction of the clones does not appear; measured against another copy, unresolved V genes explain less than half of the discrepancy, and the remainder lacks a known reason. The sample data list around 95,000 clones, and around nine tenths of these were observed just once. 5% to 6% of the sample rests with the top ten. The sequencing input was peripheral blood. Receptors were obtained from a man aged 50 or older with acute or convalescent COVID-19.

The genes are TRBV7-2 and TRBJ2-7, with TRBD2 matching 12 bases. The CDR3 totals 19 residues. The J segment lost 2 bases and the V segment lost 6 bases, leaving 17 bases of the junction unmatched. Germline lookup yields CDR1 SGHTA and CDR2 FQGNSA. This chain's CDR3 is CASSSGLAGRSWSTYEQYF. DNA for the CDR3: TGTGCCAGCAGTTCTGGACTAGCGGGAAGATCTTGGAGCACCTACGAGCAGTACTTC.

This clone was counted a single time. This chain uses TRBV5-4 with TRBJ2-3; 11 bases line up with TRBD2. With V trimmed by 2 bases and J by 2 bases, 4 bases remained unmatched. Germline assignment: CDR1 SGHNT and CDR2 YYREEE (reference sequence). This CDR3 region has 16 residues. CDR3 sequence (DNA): TGTGCCAGCAGCTTCACTAGCGGGAGATCCACAGATACGCAGTATTTT. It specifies CASSFTSGRSTDTQYF.

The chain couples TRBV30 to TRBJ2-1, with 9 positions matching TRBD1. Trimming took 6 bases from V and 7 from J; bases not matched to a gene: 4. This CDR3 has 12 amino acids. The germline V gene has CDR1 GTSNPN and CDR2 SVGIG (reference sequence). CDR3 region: CACGQGRNEQFF. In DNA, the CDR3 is TGTGCCTGCGGACAGGGGAGGAATGAGCAGTTCTTC.

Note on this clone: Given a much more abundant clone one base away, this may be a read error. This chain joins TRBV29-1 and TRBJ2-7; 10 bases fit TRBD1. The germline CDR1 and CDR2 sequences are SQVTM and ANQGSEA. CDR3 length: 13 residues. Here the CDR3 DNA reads TGCAGCGCTGGACAGGGGGGTGCCTACAAGCAGTACTTC. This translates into CSAGQGGAYKQYF.

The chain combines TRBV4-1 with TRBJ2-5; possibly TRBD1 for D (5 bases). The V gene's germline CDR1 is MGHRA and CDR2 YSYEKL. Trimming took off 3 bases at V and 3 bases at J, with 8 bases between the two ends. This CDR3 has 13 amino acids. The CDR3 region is CASSQAGKETQYF. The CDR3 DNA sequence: TGCGCCAGCAGCCAGGCAGGGAAAGAGACCCAGTACTTC.

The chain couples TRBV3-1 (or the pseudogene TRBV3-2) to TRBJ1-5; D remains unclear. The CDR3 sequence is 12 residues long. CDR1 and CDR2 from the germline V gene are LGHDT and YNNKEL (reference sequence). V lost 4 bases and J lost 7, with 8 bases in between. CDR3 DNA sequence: TGTGCCAGCAGCCTAGGTAGCCAGCCCCAGCATTTT. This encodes CASSLGSQPQHF.

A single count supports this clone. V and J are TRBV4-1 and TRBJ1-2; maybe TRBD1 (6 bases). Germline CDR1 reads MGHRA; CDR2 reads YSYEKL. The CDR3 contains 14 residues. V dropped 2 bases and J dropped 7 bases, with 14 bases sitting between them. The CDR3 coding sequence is TGCGCCAGCAGCCAAACCGGGACACCGGCTGGCTACACCTTC. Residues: CASSQTGTPAGYTF.

The CDR3 coding sequence is TGTGCCAGCAGATCCCCGGGACTAGCGGGCCACGGTGAGCAGTTCTTC. It yields the protein CASRSPGLAGHGEQFF. The chain joins TRBV7-9 to TRBJ2-1, with 12 bases matching TRBD2. CDR3 length: 16 amino acids. The J segment lost 9 bases and the V segment lost 6 bases, leaving 12 bases of the junction unmatched. CDR1 and CDR2 (germline): SEHNR, FQNEAQ (reference sequence).

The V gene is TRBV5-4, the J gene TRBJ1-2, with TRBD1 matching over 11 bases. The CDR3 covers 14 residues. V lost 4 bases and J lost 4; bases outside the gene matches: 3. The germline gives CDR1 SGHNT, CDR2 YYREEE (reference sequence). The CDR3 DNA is TGTGCCAGCAGCCCAGGACAGGGGGCCTATGGCTACACCTTC. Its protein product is CASSPGQGAYGYTF.